This T cell receptor (beta chain) comes out of a study of blood T cell repertoires in COVID-19. Background on the study: Acute-phase and convalescent COVID-19 samples originated in the United States, Italy and Spain.

Germline V lookup: CDR1 GTSNPN, CDR2 SVGIG (reference sequence). Trimming removed 1 base at V and 3 bases at J, with 10 bases between. This CDR3 contains 13 residues. Some clones are missing from TCRdb's copy, which holds only in-frame ones; the method was immunoSEQ multiplex PCR. The sample records 130,000 or so clones, about 83% being singletons. V gene TRBV30 combines with J gene TRBJ2-7; D gene unclear. This receptor was obtained from a woman between 45 and 65 years old with acute or convalescent COVID-19. Sample: peripheral blood. The CDR3 spells CAWSDDSNYEQYF. In DNA form, the CDR3 reads TGTGCCTGGAGTGATGACTCGAACTACGAGCAGTACTTC. Drawing the rest from reference TRBV30 and TRBJ2-7, the complete variable domain is SQTIHQWPATLVQPVGSPLSLECTVEGTSNPNLYWYRQAAGRGLQLLFYSVGIGQISSEVPQNLSASRPQDRQFILSSKKLLLSDSGFYLCAWSDDSNYEQYFGPGTRLTVT.